The next 31 T cell receptor beta chains were all read from a single sample in a study of blood T cell repertoires in COVID-19. TCRdb's table, derived via immunoSEQ multiplex PCR, lists solely in-frame clones and lacks some. The sample carries roughly 260,000 clones, about 85% recorded once. Sequencing was performed on peripheral blood. Source of these receptors: a woman in her forties or fifties who had recovered from COVID-19.

The CDR3 reads CASSSFLLSSGSSYEQYF. Here the CDR3 DNA reads TGTGCCAGCAGCAGCTTCCTCTTATCTAGCGGGAGCTCCTACGAGCAGTACTTC. The chain links TRBV11-2 to TRBJ2-7; 10 nucleotides align to TRBD2. V gave up 5 bases and J gave up 0 bases; unmatched junction bases: 13. Germline V CDR1 and CDR2: SGHAT, FQNNGV. The CDR3 runs to 18 residues.

The chain has TRBV19 and TRBJ2-7; 9 nucleotides agree with TRBD1. V lost 5 bases to trimming and J lost 5 bases; unmatched junction nucleotides: 4. The CDR3 spans 13 residues. The germline V gene has CDR1 LNHDA and CDR2 SQIVND (reference sequence). In nucleotides, the CDR3 is TGTGCCAGTAGTGTCACAGGGGGCCACGAGCAGTACTTC. It translates to CASSVTGGHEQYF.

The CDR3 nucleotides read TGTGCCAGCAGCTCCCCCGGGACAGGGGTGAACACCATATATTTT. This codes for CASSSPGTGVNTIYF. The genes are TRBV5-4 and TRBJ1-3; 10 positions agree with TRBD1. V lost 3 bases, J lost 7 bases, and 7 bases stayed unmatched. Germline CDR1 and CDR2: SGHNT and YYREEE (reference sequence). This CDR3 comprises 15 residues.

This chain connects TRBV7-3 to TRBJ1-3; TRBD1 matches at 7 bases. The CDR3 sequence is 16 residues long. J was trimmed by 0 bases and V by 5 bases; bases with no gene match: 7. CDR1 and CDR2 from the germline V gene are SGHTA and FQGTGA. As DNA, the CDR3 is TGTGCCAGCAGCCGACAGGGCCCTTTCTCTGGAAACACCATATATTTT. Translation: CASSRQGPFSGNTIYF.

This clone showed up just once. This chain uses TRBV10-3 with TRBJ1-1, with 7 positions matching TRBD1. The CDR3 is 15 residues long. Trimming at V came to 4 bases and at J to 1 base, leaving 6 bases not matched to a gene. Per the germline V gene, CDR1 is ENHRY and CDR2 is SYGVKD. CDR3 coding DNA: TGTGCCATCAGTGGGCAGACAGGGCGGAACACTGAAGCTTTCTTT. This translates into CAISGQTGRNTEAFF.

The J gene is TRBJ1-1, the V gene TRBV11-2; TRBD1 might be the D (5 bases). This CDR3 is built from 14 residues. Germline V gene lookup returns CDR1 SGHAT and CDR2 FQNNGV. The ends were cut back, 7 bases at V and 1 base at J, with 13 bases in the middle. The CDR3 nucleotides read TGTGCCAGCACAGGGCTCACAGGGAACACTGAAGCTTTCTTT. Its translation is CASTGLTGNTEAFF.

The gene calls are TRBV5-5 and TRBJ2-5; 7 nucleotides align to TRBD1. The CDR3 totals 16 residues. The J segment lost 5 bases and the V segment lost 1 base, leaving 11 bases of the junction unmatched. The germline gives CDR1 SGHKS, CDR2 YYEKEE (reference sequence). DNA of the CDR3: TGTGCCAGCAGCTTGTTGGGACAGAAGGCCGGGGAGACCCAGTACTTC. The encoded protein is CASSLLGQKAGETQYF. Together with reference TRBV5-5 and TRBJ2-5, the CDR3 gives the full variable domain: DAGVTQSPTHLIKTRGQQVTLRCSPISGHKSVSWYQQVLGQGPQFIFQYYEKEERGRGNFPDRFSARQFPNYSSELNVNALLLGDSALYLCASSLLGQKAGETQYFGPGTRLLVL.

The chain employs TRBV6-6 and TRBJ2-3, with TRBD2 identical over 7 bases. V lost 7 bases, J lost 11 bases, and 15 bases stayed unmatched. CDR1 MNHNY and CDR2 SVGAGI come from the germline V gene (reference sequence). This CDR3 comprises 14 residues. CDR3 amino acids: CASIRRERSLRQYF. The CDR3 DNA reads TGTGCCAGCATACGGCGGGAGAGGAGTCTACGGCAGTATTTT.

The rearrangement links TRBV6-5 to TRBJ1-5; TRBD1 matches at 7 bases. CDR1 MNHEY and CDR2 SVGAGI come from the germline V gene. V lost 11 bases and J lost 3; bases outside the gene matches: 10. The CDR3 extends over 14 amino acids. CDR3 region: CASKTGPNNQPQHF. The CDR3 bases are TGTGCCTCAAAGACAGGGCCTAACAATCAGCCCCAGCATTTT.

CDR3 DNA sequence: TGTGCCAGCAGCTTGGGACAGGGCCTCATCTCTGGAAACACCATATATTTT. Amino acids: CASSLGQGLISGNTIYF. This chain connects TRBV5-4 to TRBJ1-3, with TRBD1 matching 7 bases. V gave up 0 bases and J gave up 0 bases; unmatched junction bases: 6. CDR1 and CDR2 from the germline V gene are SGHNT and YYREEE (reference sequence). This CDR3 comprises 17 residues.

The chain joins TRBV7-9 to TRBJ1-2, with D possibly being TRBD1 (5 bases). The germline gives CDR1 SEHNR, CDR2 FQNEAQ (reference sequence). The CDR3 is made up of 15 amino acids. V was cut by 3 bases and J by 2 bases, with 13 bases left in between. The CDR3 region has the DNA TGTGCCAGCAGCTTGTTAGACAGACCCAACTATGGCTACACCTTC. Protein sequence: CASSLLDRPNYGYTF.

In its sample, this clone was seen once. The genes are TRBV5-1 and TRBJ2-5; 7 positions match TRBD2. This CDR3 has 15 residues. Germline trimming cut 3 bases from V and 1 base from J; bases unmatched to any gene: 6. CDR1 and CDR2 from the germline V gene are SGHRS and YFSETQ. The CDR3 loop is CASSSGAGPQETQYF. The CDR3 bases are TGCGCCAGCAGCTCTGGAGCGGGGCCCCAAGAGACCCAGTACTTC.

This chain links TRBV28 with TRBJ1-2, with D tentatively TRBD1 (6 bases). Germline V gives CDR1 MDHEN, CDR2 SYDVKM. Trimming left V 5 bases short and J 8 bases short, with 18 bases between. The CDR3 is 14 amino acids. The CDR3 nucleotides are TGTGCCAGCAGTCGTCCAGGGGCCCCCGGGGGCTACACCTTC. It codes for CASSRPGAPGGYTF.

V and J are TRBV19 and TRBJ1-4, with TRBD1 as a possible D gene (6 bases). The CDR3 is made up of 15 amino acids. CDR1 is LNHDA, CDR2 SQIVND, per germline (reference sequence). Trimming removed 3 bases at V and 4 bases at J, with 12 bases between. The CDR3 loop is CASSMRAGDNEKLFF. The DNA of the CDR3 is TGTGCCAGTAGTATGAGGGCAGGGGATAATGAAAAACTGTTTTTT.

This chain links TRBV28 with TRBJ1-5; weak D call: TRBD1 (6 bases). CDR1 and CDR2 (germline): MDHEN, SYDVKM. This CDR3 is built from 14 residues. The V end lost 6 bases, the J end lost 5 bases, and 14 bases lay between the germline ends. The CDR3 region has the DNA TGTGCCAGCAGGGAAGGACAGACGTATCAGCCCCAGCATTTT. Its protein product is CASREGQTYQPQHF.

The CDR3: CASSPSGFSTDTQYF. The CDR3 DNA follows: TGTGCCAGCAGCCCTAGTGGCTTCAGCACAGATACGCAGTATTTT. The V and J genes are TRBV9 and TRBJ2-3; D not resolved. The CDR3 totals 15 residues. V was pared by 4 bases and J by 0 bases, with 12 bases between. CDR1 and CDR2 from the germline V gene are SGDLS and YYNGEE.

The rearrangement links TRBV21-1 to TRBJ1-1; the table's D call TRBD1 went unverified against the DNA. TRBV21-1 is a pseudogene segment. The length of the CDR3 is 17 residues. The CDR3 bases are TGTGCCAGCAGCAAAGGTGGTAGGGGACAGATGAACACTGAAGCTTTCTTT. Translated, it gives CASSKGGRGQMNTEAFF.

For the CDR3, the DNA is TGTGCCAGCAGCCTCGGGGGGGCCGGAACCGGGGAGCTGTTTTTT. This sequence encodes CASSLGGAGTGELFF. The genes are TRBV14 and TRBJ2-2; 8 nucleotides match TRBD2. In germline, CDR1 is SGHDN, CDR2 FVKESK. CDR3 length: 15 amino acids. Trimming removed 4 bases from V and 5 bases from J; junction bases left unmatched: 6.

This sequence joins TRBV7-8 and TRBJ1-3; 8 bases align to TRBD1. The CDR3 runs to 15 residues. Germline trimming cut 1 base from V and 4 bases from J; bases unmatched to any gene: 3. Germline V CDR1 and CDR2: SGHVS, FQNEAQ. This chain's CDR3 is CASSLVTGGGNTIYF. As DNA, the CDR3 is TGTGCCAGCAGCTTAGTCACAGGGGGAGGAAACACCATATATTTT.

The chain recombines TRBV29-1 with TRBJ2-5, with D maybe TRBD1 (8 bases). The CDR3 is 14 residues long. CDR1 and CDR2 from the germline V gene are SQVTM and ANQGSEA. Trimming removed 6 bases at V and 4 bases at J, with 18 bases between. The CDR3 protein is CSVTRQGRGETQYF. DNA of the CDR3: TGCAGCGTGACCCGACAGGGGAGGGGAGAGACCCAGTACTTC.

Concerning this clone itself: Other nucleotide sequences in the sample specify the same CDR3. The chain uses TRBV19 and TRBJ1-6; the D is unclear. The CDR3 is 13 residues long. The germline V gene encodes CDR1 LNHDA and CDR2 SQIVND (reference sequence). V lost 1 base and J 6 bases, leaving 4 bases between the germline ends. CDR3 sequence: CASSIAGNSPLHF. The CDR3 DNA reads TGTGCCAGTAGTATAGCCGGTAATTCACCCCTCCACTTT.

J is TRBJ1-1 and V is TRBV5-1; 7 bases line up with TRBD1. V shed 0 bases, J shed 3 bases, and the junction held 2 bases outside the gene matches. The CDR3 length is 14 residues. Germline CDR1 is SGHRS and CDR2 is YFSETQ. The CDR3 is CASSLEQGYTEAFF. In DNA, the CDR3 is TGCGCCAGCAGCTTGGAACAGGGGTACACTGAAGCTTTCTTT.

The V gene is TRBV2, the J gene TRBJ1-5; D not resolved. The V and J ends lost 7 bases and 7 bases respectively, with 11 bases between them. The germline gives CDR1 SNHLY, CDR2 FYNNEI. This CDR3 spans 12 amino acids. The CDR3, as DNA: TGTGCCAGCAATGGTGTGGGCCAGCCCCAGCATTTT. The encoded protein is CASNGVGQPQHF.

The chain couples TRBV30 to TRBJ2-1; D is possibly TRBD1 (5 bases). Germline V gene lookup returns CDR1 GTSNPN and CDR2 SVGIG (reference sequence). The CDR3 loop spans 15 amino acids. Trimming stripped 4 bases from V and 5 bases from J, with 18 bases between. CDR3 loop: CAWIPLGARNNEQFF. The CDR3 bases are TGTGCCTGGATACCTTTAGGGGCCAGGAACAATGAGCAGTTCTTC.

This clone was seen a single time. V and J are TRBV4-2 and TRBJ2-3; perhaps TRBD2 as D (7 bases). The CDR3 sequence is 18 residues long. Trimming took 3 bases from V and 4 from J, leaving 23 bases between them. The germline V gene has CDR1 LGHNA and CDR2 YNFKEQ. Here the CDR3 DNA reads TGTGCCAGCAGCCATCCCTGGGCTGGGGGGGGGCTTGCAGATACGCAGTATTTT. This sequence encodes CASSHPWAGGGLADTQYF.

The rearrangement links TRBV7-3 to TRBJ1-1; possible D gene TRBD1, 6 bases. CDR1 is SGHTA, CDR2 FQGTGA, per germline. CDR3 length: 14 residues. V was clipped by 3 bases and J by 3 bases, with 11 bases between them. The CDR3 loop is CASSLSAGDTEAFF. For the CDR3, the DNA is TGTGCCAGCAGCTTGTCCGCAGGGGACACTGAAGCTTTCTTT.

The chain joins TRBV4-1 to TRBJ2-5; D remains unclear. The CDR3 runs to 15 residues. With 0 bases removed from V and 5 bases from J, the gap between germline ends came to 13 bases. CDR1 is MGHRA, CDR2 YSYEKL, per germline. In DNA, the CDR3 is TGCGCCAGCAGCCAAGATCTTACTACGCTGGAGACCCAGTACTTC. This codes for CASSQDLTTLETQYF.

The genes are TRBV5-1 and TRBJ1-2; D is unclear. Germline values: CDR1 SGHRS, CDR2 YFSETQ. This CDR3 has 14 residues. Trimming took off 0 bases at V and 2 bases at J, with 8 bases between the two ends. The CDR3 region is CASSLATENYGYTF. CDR3 bases: TGCGCCAGCAGCTTGGCCACGGAGAACTATGGCTACACCTTC.

The genes are TRBV7-2 and TRBJ1-2; tentatively, D is TRBD1 (5 bases). The CDR3 is 15 residues long. V was trimmed by 0 bases and J by 0 bases, leaving 8 bases between them. Germline CDR1 and CDR2: SGHTA and FQGNSA. The CDR3 coding sequence is TGTGCCAGCAGCTTAGCGCCGGGGGCTAACTATGGCTACACCTTC. Translation: CASSLAPGANYGYTF.

V usage is TRBV25-1 and J usage is TRBJ2-5, with TRBD2 matching 13 bases. The CDR3 has 17 amino acids. V lost 2 bases to trimming and J lost 1 base; unmatched junction nucleotides: 4. Germline V CDR1 and CDR2: MGHDK, SYGVNS. This chain's CDR3 is CASSEIGLAGAQETQYF. DNA of the CDR3: TGTGCCAGCAGTGAAATAGGACTAGCGGGGGCCCAAGAGACCCAGTACTTC.

The J gene is TRBJ1-1, the V gene TRBV30; the match to TRBD1 covers 7 bases. The J segment lost 1 base and the V segment lost 4 bases, leaving 6 bases of the junction unmatched. The CDR3 is made up of 14 amino acids. Germline V CDR1 and CDR2: GTSNPN, SVGIG (reference sequence). CDR3 residues: CAWNLRGRNTEAFF. The CDR3 nucleotides are TGTGCCTGGAATTTAAGGGGGCGGAACACTGAAGCTTTCTTT. Filled out from reference TRBV30 and TRBJ1-1, the complete variable domain reads SQTIHQWPATLVQPVGSPLSLECTVEGTSNPNLYWYRQAAGRGLQLLFYSVGIGQISSEVPQNLSASRPQDRQFILSSKKLLLSDSGFYLCAWNLRGRNTEAFFGQGTRLTVV.